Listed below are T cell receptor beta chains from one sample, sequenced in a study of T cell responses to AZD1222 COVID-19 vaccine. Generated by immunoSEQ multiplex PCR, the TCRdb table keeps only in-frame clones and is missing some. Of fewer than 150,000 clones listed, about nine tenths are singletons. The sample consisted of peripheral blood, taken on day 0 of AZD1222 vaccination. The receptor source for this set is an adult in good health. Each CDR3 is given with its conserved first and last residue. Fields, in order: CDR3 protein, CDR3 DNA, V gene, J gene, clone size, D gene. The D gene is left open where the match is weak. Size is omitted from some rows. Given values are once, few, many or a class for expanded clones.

CDR3aa: CSGNLGTYGYTF; CDR3nt: TGCAGCGGAAACTTGGGGACCTATGGCTACACCTTC; v_gene: TRBV29-1; j_gene: TRBJ1-2; abundance: .; d_gene: .
CDR3aa: CASSAGESGNTIYF; CDR3nt: TGTGCCAGCAGCGCGGGAGAATCTGGAAACACCATATATTTT; v_gene: TRBV9; j_gene: TRBJ1-3; abundance: .; d_gene: .
CDR3aa: CASSPGTGGTGELFF; CDR3nt: TGTGCCAGTAGCCCCGGGACAGGGGGTACCGGGGAGCTGTTTTTT; v_gene: TRBV19; j_gene: TRBJ2-2; abundance: .; d_gene: TRBD1
CDR3aa: CASSSDRINQPQHF; CDR3nt: TGTGCCAGCAGCTCGGACAGGATCAATCAGCCCCAGCATTTT; v_gene: TRBV7-2; j_gene: TRBJ1-5; abundance: .; d_gene: TRBD1
CDR3aa: CASSSRLAGSYNEQFF; CDR3nt: TGTGCCAGCAGCTCAAGACTAGCGGGATCCTACAATGAGCAGTTCTTC; v_gene: TRBV7-9; j_gene: TRBJ2-1; abundance: .; d_gene: TRBD2
CDR3aa: CASSTLFPQGNEQYF; CDR3nt: TGTGCCAGCAGCACGCTTTTCCCCCAGGGGAACGAGCAGTACTTC; v_gene: TRBV5-6; j_gene: TRBJ2-7; abundance: .; d_gene: .
CDR3aa: CASSQGPGDGSPLHF; CDR3nt: TGCGCCAGCAGCCAAGGGCCAGGGGATGGTTCACCCCTCCACTTT; v_gene: TRBV4-3; j_gene: TRBJ1-6; abundance: .; d_gene: .
CDR3aa: CASSPPGPMNTEAFF; CDR3nt: TGTGCCAGCTCACCACCAGGTCCCATGAACACTGAAGCTTTCTTT; v_gene: TRBV18; j_gene: TRBJ1-1; abundance: .; d_gene: .
CDR3aa: CASSPVAGGTYEQYF; CDR3nt: TGTGCCAGCAGCCCAGTAGCGGGGGGAACCTACGAGCAGTACTTC; v_gene: TRBV5-5; j_gene: TRBJ2-7; abundance: .; d_gene: TRBD2
CDR3aa: CASSLIGKAYNEQFF; CDR3nt: TGTGCCAGCAGCCTCATAGGGAAGGCCTACAATGAGCAGTTCTTC; v_gene: TRBV7-3; j_gene: TRBJ2-1; abundance: once; d_gene: .
CDR3aa: CASSYSTGLAARGEFF; CDR3nt: TGTGCCAGCAGTTACTCGACGGGACTAGCGGCCCGGGGAGAGTTCTTC; v_gene: TRBV6-5; j_gene: TRBJ2-1; abundance: .; d_gene: TRBD2
CDR3aa: CASSPVGDLYGYTF; CDR3nt: TGTGCCAGCTCACCCGTGGGGGACTTATATGGCTACACCTTC; v_gene: TRBV18; j_gene: TRBJ1-2; abundance: .; d_gene: .
CDR3aa: CASSLEANTEAFF; CDR3nt: TGTGCCAGCAGCTTGGAAGCGAACACTGAAGCTTTCTTT; v_gene: TRBV7-2; j_gene: TRBJ1-1; abundance: .; d_gene: .